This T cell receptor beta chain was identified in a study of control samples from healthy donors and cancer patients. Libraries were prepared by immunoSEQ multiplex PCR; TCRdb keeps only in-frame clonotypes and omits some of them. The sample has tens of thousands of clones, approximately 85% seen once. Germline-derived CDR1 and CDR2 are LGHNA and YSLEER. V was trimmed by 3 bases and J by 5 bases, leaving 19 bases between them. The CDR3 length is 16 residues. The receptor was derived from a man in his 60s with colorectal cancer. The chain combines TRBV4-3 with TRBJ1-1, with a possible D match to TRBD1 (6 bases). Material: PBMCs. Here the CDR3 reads CASSHQEQGRDTEAFF. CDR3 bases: TGCGCCAGCAGCCATCAGGAACAGGGACGGGATACTGAAGCTTTCTTT.